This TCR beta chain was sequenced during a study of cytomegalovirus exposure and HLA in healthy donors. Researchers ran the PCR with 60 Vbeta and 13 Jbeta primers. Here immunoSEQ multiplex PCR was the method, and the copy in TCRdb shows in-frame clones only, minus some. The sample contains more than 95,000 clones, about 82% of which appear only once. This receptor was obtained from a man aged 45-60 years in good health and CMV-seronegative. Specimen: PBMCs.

CDR3 sequence (DNA): TGTGCCAGCAGGTCACAGGCTATCTCTGGAAACACCATATATTTT. Encoded protein: CASRSQAISGNTIYF. This sequence joins TRBV7-8 and TRBJ1-3; TRBD1 might be the D (5 bases). V gave up 6 bases and J gave up 0 bases, with 12 bases separating them. Germline loops: CDR1 SGHVS, CDR2 FQNEAQ. The CDR3 length is 15 residues.